This T cell receptor beta chain was captured in a study of T cells in Graves' hyperthyroidism and ophthalmopathy. Germline-derived CDR1 and CDR2 are MNHNY and SVGAGI (reference sequence). V trimming: 4 bases; J trimming: 2 bases; junction bases outside the gene matches: 9. CDR3 length equals 18 residues. In its sample, this clonotype was seen many times. Uncontrolled infection, other autoimmune disease, pregnancy or lactation disqualified patients from enrolment. RNA transcripts were the template for amplifying TCR beta CDR3 regions. HTBI primers were employed in a first-round RT-PCR of the TCR CDR3. MiXCR, run by TCRdb on the multiplex PCR reads, gives a single entry per CDR3 protein. The sample yields 660,000 or so distinct CDR3 sequences, approximately 42% seen once.

The clonotype was recovered from an adult man with Graves' disease, either hyperthyroidism or ophthalmopathy (not recorded which). Material for sequencing was peripheral blood or thyroid tissue (not recorded which). J is TRBJ2-7 and V is TRBV6-6; 15 bases map to TRBD2. The CDR3 coding sequence is TGTGCCAGCAGTTTGTCCGGGACTAGCGGGGGGATCCCCTACGAGCAGTACTTC. Encoded protein: CASSLSGTSGGIPYEQYF.